This section outlines one T cell receptor (beta chain) sequence together with its context. The PCR employed 60 Vbeta primers together with 13 Jbeta primers. Assay: immunoSEQ multiplex PCR; the TCRdb copy retains only in-frame clones and omits some. The table lists approximately 260,000 clones, just under 85% of them singletons. The V segment lost 3 bases and the J segment 6 bases; nucleotides outside the gene matches: 10. Germline V gives CDR1 MNHEY, CDR2 SMNVEV (reference sequence). The CDR3 has 17 amino acids. These data belong to a study of cytomegalovirus exposure and HLA in healthy donors. Source material: PBMCs. The gene calls are TRBV27 and TRBJ2-2, with TRBD1 matching 10 bases. This receptor was taken from a woman in her thirties or forties in good health and CMV-seropositive. CDR3: CASSFSGQGSLAGELFF. The CDR3 coding sequence is TGTGCCAGCAGTTTCTCGGGACAGGGGAGTCTTGCCGGGGAGCTGTTTTTT.